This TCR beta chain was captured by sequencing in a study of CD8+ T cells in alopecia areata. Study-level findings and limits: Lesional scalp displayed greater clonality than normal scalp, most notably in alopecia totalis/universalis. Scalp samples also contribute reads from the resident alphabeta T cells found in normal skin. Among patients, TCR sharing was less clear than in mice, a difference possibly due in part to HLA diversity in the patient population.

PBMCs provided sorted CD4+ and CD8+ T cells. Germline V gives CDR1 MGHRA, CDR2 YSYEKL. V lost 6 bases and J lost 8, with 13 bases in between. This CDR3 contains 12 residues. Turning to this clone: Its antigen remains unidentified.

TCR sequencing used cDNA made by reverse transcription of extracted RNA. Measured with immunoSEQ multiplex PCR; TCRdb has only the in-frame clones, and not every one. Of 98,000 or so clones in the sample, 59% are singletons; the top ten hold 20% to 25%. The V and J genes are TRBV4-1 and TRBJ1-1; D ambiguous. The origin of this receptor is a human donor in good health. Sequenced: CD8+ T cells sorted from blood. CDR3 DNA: TGCGCCAGCAGAGGTGCCAGATACGAAGCTTTCTTT. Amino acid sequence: CASRGARYEAFF.